These 12 T cell receptor beta chains share one sample of origin, sequenced in a study of CD8+ T cells in alopecia areata. As the sequencing template, cDNA was produced by extracting RNA and reverse transcribing it. The assay was immunoSEQ multiplex PCR, and TCRdb's table has in-frame clones only and misses some. Among fewer than 250,000 clones listed, approximately 61% were seen once. The material sequenced was CD4+ T cells sorted from blood, taken at week 0. Every receptor here comes from a human donor with alopecia areata.

J is TRBJ1-3 and V is TRBV29-1; no definite D call. Trimming cost V 4 bases and J 4 bases, with 8 bases left between them. This CDR3 has 12 residues. CDR1 and CDR2 from the germline V gene are SQVTM and ANQGSEA. CDR3 coding DNA: TGCAGCGTTGGCGCATTAGGAAACACCATATATTTT. This translates into CSVGALGNTIYF.

The chain is built from TRBV30 and TRBJ1-1, with D hard to call. The V end was cut by 3 bases, the J end by 5 bases, with 16 bases between. Germline V gives CDR1 GTSNPN, CDR2 SVGIG (reference sequence). The CDR3 sequence is 14 residues long. For the CDR3, the DNA is TGTGCCTGGAGCATACCAGGTTTTAAAACTGAAGCTTTCTTT. It encodes CAWSIPGFKTEAFF.

A few counts support this clone. The CDR3 coding sequence is TGTGCCAGCAGCCACAAAAAGGAGACCCAGTACTTC. This gives the protein CASSHKKETQYF. The rearrangement links TRBV7-8 to TRBJ2-5; no clear D gene. Trimming cost V 5 bases and J 5 bases, with 9 bases left between them. This CDR3 is built from 12 residues. Per the germline V gene, CDR1 is SGHVS and CDR2 is FQNEAQ.

There are a few counts of this clone. The chain couples TRBV5-1 to TRBJ1-1; no clear D. The length of the CDR3 is 13 residues. Per the germline V gene, CDR1 is SGHRS and CDR2 is YFSETQ. Trimming removed 2 bases from V and 2 bases from J, with 7 bases in between. The CDR3 protein is CASSFDRNTEAFF. In DNA form, the CDR3 reads TGCGCCAGCAGCTTTGACCGCAACACTGAAGCTTTCTTT.

This chain joins TRBV2 and TRBJ1-1; 9 bases map to TRBD1. Germline loops: CDR1 SNHLY, CDR2 FYNNEI. V gave up 8 bases and J gave up 6 bases; unmatched junction bases: 16. The CDR3 covers 16 residues. CDR3 nucleotide sequence: TGTGCCAGCCGCCGGGACAGGGTTAACACTTATGCTGAAGCTTTCTTT. As protein: CASRRDRVNTYAEAFF.

V usage is TRBV7-3 and J usage is TRBJ1-6, with D maybe TRBD1 (6 bases). The CDR3 spans 14 residues. V dropped 6 bases and J dropped 6 bases, with 12 bases sitting between them. The germline V gene encodes CDR1 SGHTA and CDR2 FQGTGA. CDR3 DNA sequence: TGTGCCAGCAGTCCCGGACAGCCTAATTCACCCCTCCACTTT. It is translated as CASSPGQPNSPLHF.

CDR3 nucleotides: TGTGCCAGCAGTTACCGGGACAGGACGTACAATGAGCAGTTCTTC. This gives the protein CASSYRDRTYNEQFF. The chain combines TRBV6-5 with TRBJ2-1; 8 bases align to TRBD1. V shed 2 bases, J shed 4 bases, and the junction held 4 bases outside the gene matches. CDR1 is MNHEY, CDR2 SVGAGI, per germline. CDR3 length equals 15 residues.

V and J are TRBV9 and TRBJ2-4; 8 nucleotides match TRBD1. Germline assignment: CDR1 SGDLS and CDR2 YYNGEE. This CDR3 contains 13 residues. J lost 9 bases, V lost 4 bases, and 6 bases had no gene match. The CDR3 loop reads CASSPRGRGIQYF. The CDR3 nucleotides are TGTGCCAGCAGCCCCAGGGGGCGAGGCATTCAGTACTTC.

This clone was found a few times. The V gene is TRBV29-1, the J gene TRBJ1-1, with D possibly matching TRBD1 (5 bases). The ends were cut back, 3 bases at V and 5 bases at J, with 13 bases in the middle. The CDR3 runs 13 residues. In germline, CDR1 is SQVTM, CDR2 ANQGSEA. CDR3 amino acids: CSVERGEGTEAFF. The CDR3 DNA sequence: TGCAGCGTTGAGCGGGGGGAGGGGACTGAAGCTTTCTTT.

This clone has just a few counts. CDR3 in DNA: TGTGCCTGGAAACGGACAGCCGCCTATGGCTACACCTTC. It codes for CAWKRTAAYGYTF. The chain couples TRBV30 to TRBJ1-2, with D possibly TRBD1 on 6 matching bases. The V end was cut by 4 bases, the J end by 4 bases, with 13 bases between. Per the germline V gene, CDR1 is GTSNPN and CDR2 is SVGIG (reference sequence). The CDR3 consists of 13 residues.

The V call is TRBV4-2, the J call TRBJ2-4, with 7 bases lining up with TRBD2. J was trimmed by 8 bases and V by 3 bases; bases with no gene match: 7. Germline V gene sequence: CDR1 LGHNA, CDR2 YNFKEQ. This CDR3 is built from 14 residues. CDR3 in amino acids: CASSQGRESDIQYF. The DNA of the CDR3 is TGTGCCAGCAGCCAGGGGAGGGAAAGTGACATTCAGTACTTC.

This clone was counted only a few times. This chain links TRBV11-1 with TRBJ1-1; D call uncertain. The germline V gene has CDR1 SGHAT and CDR2 FQDESV (reference sequence). The V end lost 4 bases, the J end lost 2 bases, and 20 bases lay between the germline ends. This CDR3 region has 17 residues. The CDR3 sequence: CASSSRRQNDANTEAFF. The CDR3 nucleotides are TGTGCCAGCAGCTCCCGAAGACAAAACGATGCAAACACTGAAGCTTTCTTT. The full variable domain, with the rest looked up from reference TRBV11-1 and TRBJ1-1, is EAEVAQSPRYKITEKSQAVAFWCDPISGHATLYWYRQILGQGPELLVQFQDESVVDDSQLPKDRFSAERLKGVDSTLKIQPAELGDSAMYLCASSSRRQNDANTEAFFGQGTRLTVV.